These 4 T cell receptor beta chains share one sample of origin, sequenced in a study of blood T cell repertoires in COVID-19. Sequencing used immunoSEQ multiplex PCR; TCRdb keeps in-frame clones, though not all of them. The sample includes about 97,000 clones, more than 90% of them seen just once. Sequencing was done on a sample of peripheral blood. The receptor set was obtained from a man aged 18 to 35 with acute or convalescent COVID-19.

There are a few counts of this clone. The rearrangement uses TRBV7-9 and TRBJ1-2; tentative D call: TRBD1 (6 bases). The germline CDR1 and CDR2 sequences are SEHNR and FQNEAQ (reference sequence). CDR3 size: 14 residues. V lost 2 bases, J lost 8 bases, and 15 bases lay in between. The CDR3 here is CASSLPLTGHGYTF. The CDR3 DNA sequence: TGTGCCAGCAGCTTACCGCTTACAGGGCACGGCTACACCTTC.

This clone was counted only a few times. The V call is TRBV9, the J call TRBJ1-2; TRBD1 aligns across 7 bases. The germline CDR1 and CDR2 sequences are SGDLS and YYNGEE. The trim removed 7 bases at V and 2 bases at J, leaving 2 bases unmatched. This CDR3 is built from 12 residues. The CDR3: CASGGGNYGYTF. The DNA for the CDR3 is TGTGCCAGCGGAGGGGGCAACTATGGCTACACCTTC. Full variable domain (missing parts from reference TRBV9 and TRBJ1-2): DSGVTQTPKHLITATGQRVTLRCSPRSGDLSVYWYQQSLDQGLQFLIQYYNGEERAKGNILERFSAQQFPDLHSELNLSSLELGDSALYFCASGGGNYGYTFGSGTRLTVV.

The V call is TRBV10-2, the J call TRBJ1-4; possibly TRBD1 for D (5 bases). Germline V CDR1 and CDR2: WSHSY, SAAADI. The CDR3 totals 14 residues. Trimming cost V 5 bases and J 3 bases, with 10 bases left between them. CDR3 loop: CASSPGTSNEKLFF. The CDR3 DNA is TGCGCCAGCAGTCCCGGGACTTCTAATGAAAAACTGTTTTTT.

This clone was seen more than once but under ten times. The chain is built from TRBV19 and TRBJ1-5; 7 bases are a match to TRBD1. Germline V gives CDR1 LNHDA, CDR2 SQIVND (reference sequence). V gave up 3 bases and J gave up 9 bases; unmatched junction bases: 8. This CDR3 comprises 14 residues. CDR3 sequence reads: CASSIRGFNWPQHF. CDR3 DNA: TGTGCCAGTAGTATCAGGGGGTTTAATTGGCCCCAGCATTTT.